The 30 T cell receptor beta chains given below trace back to one sample, sequenced in a study of shared clonotypes between healthy human individuals. Using immunoSEQ multiplex PCR, the repertoire was profiled, and TCRdb retains in-frame clones only, with some absent. The sample lists more than 400,000 clones, over 70% occurring once. The sample taken for sequencing was PBMCs. These receptors all stem from a woman aged 40 to 50 in good health. Some clones in this sample may be carry-over from other donors' samples.

The chain has TRBV7-6 and TRBJ2-3; 9 nucleotides agree with TRBD1. Germline CDR1 is SGHVS and CDR2 is FNYEAQ. The V segment lost 1 base and the J segment 4 bases; nucleotides outside the gene matches: 6. This CDR3 has 16 amino acids. The CDR3 reads CASSLGRDRAPDTQYF. CDR3 coding DNA: TGTGCCAGCAGCTTAGGGAGGGACAGGGCCCCAGATACGCAGTATTTT.

The chain joins TRBV11-2 to TRBJ2-2, with TRBD2 as a possible D gene (6 bases). CDR1 and CDR2 (germline): SGHAT, FQNNGV. This CDR3 spans 15 amino acids. V was cut by 5 bases and J by 0 bases, with 10 bases left in between. CDR3 bases: TGTGCCAGCAGCAAGAGGAGGGCGAACACCGGGGAGCTGTTTTTT. It encodes CASSKRRANTGELFF. Combining the CDR3 with reference TRBV11-2 and TRBJ2-2 gives the whole variable domain EAGVAQSPRYKIIEKRQSVAFWCNPISGHATLYWYQQILGQGPKLLIQFQNNGVVDDSQLPKDRFSAERLKGVDSTLKIQPAKLEDSAVYLCASSKRRANTGELFFGEGSRLTVL.

The V call is TRBV5-4, the J call TRBJ2-2; TRBD2 matches at 11 bases. This CDR3 spans 16 amino acids. The V gene's germline CDR1 is SGHNT and CDR2 YYREEE (reference sequence). The V segment lost 4 bases and the J segment 5 bases; nucleotides outside the gene matches: 7. The CDR3 DNA reads TGTGCCAGCAGCCAAGGGACTAGCGGAACTACCGGGGAGCTGTTTTTT. Its protein is CASSQGTSGTTGELFF.

Concerning this clone: An end of the junction differs from the germline gene, which may be a read error. The same CDR3 can be traced to other DNA sequences in this sample. The chain carries TRBV28 and TRBJ2-7, with no clear D. Germline CDR1 is MDHEN and CDR2 is SYDVKM. The CDR3 extends over 11 amino acids. As DNA, the CDR3 is TGTGCCAGCAGCTTCTCCTACGAACAGTACTTC. As protein: CASSFSYEQYF. Full variable domain (rest looked up from reference TRBV28 and TRBJ2-7): DVKVTQSSRYLVKRTGEKVFLECVQDMDHENMFWYRQDPGLGLRLIYFSYDVKMKEKGDIPEGYSVSREKKERFSLILESASTNQTSMYLCASSFSYEQYFGPGTRLTVT.

The CDR3 reads CASSLKGETQYF. Written as DNA, the CDR3 is TGTGCCAGCAGCTTAAAAGGAGAGACCCAGTACTTC. The V gene is TRBV7-6, the J gene TRBJ2-5; D gene ambiguous. Germline V gene data show CDR1 as SGHVS and CDR2 as FNYEAQ. The V end lost 2 bases, the J end lost 4 bases, and 5 bases lay between the germline ends. The CDR3 spans 12 residues.

In DNA, the CDR3 is TGTGCCAGCAGCCCACAGGGGATGAGGAACGAGCAGTACTTC. Translation gives CASSPQGMRNEQYF. The chain combines TRBV7-9 with TRBJ2-7; 7 nucleotides line up with TRBD1. The CDR3 contains 14 residues. Per the germline V gene, CDR1 is SEHNR and CDR2 is FQNEAQ (reference sequence). With 5 bases clipped from V and 5 bases from J, the junction kept 9 bases outside the gene matches.

Concerning this clone itself: This clone may be a read error of a much larger clone one base away. This chain links TRBV7-6 with TRBJ2-1, with 9 nucleotides matching TRBD1. Germline lookup yields CDR1 SGHVS and CDR2 FNYEAQ. V lost 2 bases, J lost 7 bases, and 9 bases stayed unmatched. The length of the CDR3 is 16 residues. The CDR3 here is CASSLRTGGAPNEQFF. CDR3 nucleotide sequence: TGTGCCAGCAGCTTACGCACAGGGGGCGCTCCGAATGAGCAGTTCTTC.

As for this clone: This probably arose from a read error, given a far larger clone one base away. CDR3 sequence: CASRQGVGRGHTF. CDR3 DNA: TGTGCCAGCAGACAGGGGGTCGGGCGTGGCCACACCTTC. The genes are TRBV27 and TRBJ1-2; 8 bases fit TRBD1. The V gene's germline CDR1 is MNHEY and CDR2 SMNVEV (reference sequence). This CDR3 has 13 amino acids.

V usage is TRBV7-8 and J usage is TRBJ2-2; 11 nucleotides agree with TRBD2. V trimming: 2 bases; J trimming: 1 base; junction bases outside the gene matches: 3. From germline, CDR1 is SGHVS and CDR2 FQNEAQ. There are 17 residues in the CDR3. The CDR3 reads CASSLRTSGLNTGELFF. The CDR3 nucleotides are TGTGCCAGCAGCTTACGGACTAGCGGGTTGAACACCGGGGAGCTGTTTTTT. Supplemented by reference TRBV7-8 and TRBJ2-2, the full variable domain reads GAGVSQSPRYKVAKRGQDVALRCDPISGHVSLFWYQQALGQGPEFLTYFQNEAQLDKSGLPSDRFFAERPEGSVSTLKIQRTQQEDSAVYLCASSLRTSGLNTGELFFGEGSRLTVL.

Regarding this clone: A much larger clone lies a single base off, so this may be a read error. Other DNA sequences of this sample code for an identical CDR3. The chain has TRBV2 and TRBJ1-3; D remains unclear. The CDR3 runs to 14 residues. The V gene lost 3 bases and the J gene lost 0 bases, with 6 bases spanning the gap. The V gene's germline CDR1 is SNHLY and CDR2 FYNNEI. The CDR3 is CASSELLSGNTIYF. The CDR3 DNA reads TGTGCCAGCAGTGAGCTCCTCTCTGGAAACACCATATATTTT.

With regard to this clone: This likely came from a read error, as a far larger clone is one base away. The sample carries other DNA sequences with the same CDR3. The chain has TRBV30 and TRBJ1-5; TRBD1 matches 7 bases. Germline V gives CDR1 GTSNPN, CDR2 SVGIG (reference sequence). The CDR3 is 15 residues long. The CDR3 is CAWSLRTGGNQPQHF. Here the CDR3 DNA reads TGTGCATGGAGCCTTCGGACAGGAGGCAATCAGCCCCAGCATTTT.

About this clone: A far larger clone is one base from this, pointing to a likely read error. Other DNA variants within this sample encode the same CDR3. The rearrangement links TRBV28 to TRBJ2-1; 8 bases match TRBD2. This CDR3 is 16 amino acids long. Per the germline V gene, CDR1 is MDHEN and CDR2 is SYDVKM. CDR3 sequence: CASSRPGTSSYNEQFF. The CDR3 region has the DNA TGTGCAAGCAGTCGACCAGGGACTAGCTCCTACAATGAGCAGTTCTTC.

The rearrangement uses TRBV4-2 and TRBJ1-2; D perhaps matches TRBD1 (5 bases). The CDR3 length is 15 residues. Between the trimmed V and J ends, which lost 1 base and 8 bases, there was a span of 17 bases. The germline V gene has CDR1 LGHNA and CDR2 YNFKEQ. CDR3 sequence (DNA): TGTGCCAGCAGCCAAGGTGAGGGCGGGGCTGGGGGCTACACCTTC. Its protein product is CASSQGEGGAGGYTF.

A remark on this clone: It is likely a read error: a sequence one base away is far more abundant. The chain recombines TRBV2 with TRBJ2-3; unclear D gene. The CDR3 is 13 residues long. The V end was cut by 6 bases, the J end by 2 bases, with 9 bases between. In germline, CDR1 is SNHLY, CDR2 FYNNEI. CDR3 bases: TGTGCCAGCAGAGACCGAAACACAGATACGCAGTATTTT. Its translation is CASRDRNTDTQYF.

Note on this clone: This likely traces to a read error, being one base from a far larger clone. Within the sample, other DNA sequences also encode this same CDR3. The rearrangement uses TRBV2 and TRBJ2-4; 8 bases map to TRBD2. Germline assignment: CDR1 SNHLY and CDR2 FYNNEI. The length of the CDR3 is 15 residues. V lost 2 bases, J lost 6 bases, and 6 bases stayed unmatched. The CDR3 DNA reads TGTGCCAGCAGTGAATGGCCAGGGACTAGAAACATTCAGTACTTC. This translates into CASSEWPGTRNIQYF.

As to this clone: A far bigger clonotype differs at one base, so this is likely a read error. Different DNA sequences within this sample yield the same CDR3. The chain uses TRBV7-2 and TRBJ2-2; D is ambiguous. This CDR3 spans 13 amino acids. Germline CDR1 SGHTA, CDR2 FQGNSA. As DNA, the CDR3 is TGTGCTAGCAGCTCTTATTCCGCCGGGGAGCTGTTTTTT. Protein sequence: CASSSYSAGELFF.

In the case of this clone: The junction and the germline gene differ at one end; a read error may be behind it. The chain recombines TRBV18 with TRBJ2-2, with D perhaps given as TRBD1 or TRBD2 (6 bases each). Germline assignment: CDR1 KGHSH and CDR2 LQKENI. This CDR3 has 16 residues. CDR3 amino acids: CASSRSGTSFSGALFF. As DNA, the CDR3 is TGTGCCAGCTCGCGCTCAGGGACAAGCTTCTCGGGGGCGCTGTTTTTT.

The rearrangement joins TRBV6-6 to TRBJ1-5; tentatively, D is TRBD1 (6 bases). The germline V gene encodes CDR1 MNHNY and CDR2 SVGAGI (reference sequence). This CDR3 has 14 residues. V gave up 5 bases and J gave up 2 bases, with 10 bases separating them. CDR3 sequence (DNA): TGTGCCAGCAGTAGGGGGTTACGCAATCAGCCCCAGCATTTT. Translation gives CASSRGLRNQPQHF.

The V gene is TRBV7-9, the J gene TRBJ2-1; 9 bases match TRBD2. Germline CDR1 SEHNR, CDR2 FQNEAQ (reference sequence). J lost 8 bases, V lost 2 bases, and 7 bases had no gene match. The CDR3 runs 15 residues. Here the CDR3 DNA reads TGTGCCAGCAGCTTAACGGCGGGAGGGCCCCATGAGCAGTTCTTC. As protein: CASSLTAGGPHEQFF.

The chain carries TRBV11-2 and TRBJ1-4, with TRBD1 as a possible D gene (5 bases). V was shortened by 6 bases and J by 13 bases, with 15 bases between the two germline ends. The CDR3 has 12 amino acids. Germline assignment: CDR1 SGHAT and CDR2 FQNNGV. This CDR3 reads CASRDAGRGLFF. The DNA for the CDR3 is TGTGCCAGCAGGGACGCAGGGAGGGGACTGTTTTTT.

Turning to this clone: The conserved final phenylalanine or tryptophan is absent from the CDR3, which likely points to a read error. V and J are TRBV11-1 and TRBJ2-7; 7 bases are a match to TRBD2. This CDR3 comprises 13 residues. The germline V gene encodes CDR1 SGHAT and CDR2 FQDESV (reference sequence). V was clipped by 1 base and J by 3 bases; unmatched bases: 0. This CDR3 is CASSLGEGYEQYL. For the CDR3, the DNA is TGTGCCAGCAGCTTAGGGGAGGGCTACGAGCAGTACCTC.

This clone came up once. The chain carries TRBV28 and TRBJ1-5; D is unresolved. The CDR3 is made up of 14 amino acids. The germline V and J ends were trimmed by 2 bases and 0 bases, with 5 bases remaining between them. The V gene's germline CDR1 is MDHEN and CDR2 SYDVKM. CDR3 nucleotides: TGTGCCAGCAGTTTACAGTATAGCAATCAGCCCCAGCATTTT. Protein product: CASSLQYSNQPQHF. Supplemented by reference TRBV28 and TRBJ1-5, the full variable domain reads DVKVTQSSRYLVKRTGEKVFLECVQDMDHENMFWYRQDPGLGLRLIYFSYDVKMKEKGDIPEGYSVSREKKERFSLILESASTNQTSMYLCASSLQYSNQPQHFGDGTRLSIL.

In DNA form, the CDR3 reads TGTGCCAGCAGTTTAGGGTCAGGCGCAGATACGCAGTATTTT. The encoded protein is CASSLGSGADTQYF. This chain connects TRBV28 to TRBJ2-3; no reliable D call. The CDR3 has 14 residues. Germline CDR1 MDHEN, CDR2 SYDVKM. V was cut by 2 bases and J by 4 bases, with 10 bases left in between.

The chain recombines TRBV25-1 with TRBJ2-5; 10 bases line up with TRBD2. The CDR3 sequence is 15 residues long. Germline V CDR1 and CDR2: MGHDK, SYGVNS. V was clipped by 3 bases and J by 5 bases; unmatched bases: 6. The DNA for the CDR3 is TGTGCCAGCAGTGAGACTAGCGGGCCGGGGGAGACCCAGTACTTC. It encodes CASSETSGPGETQYF.

The rearrangement uses TRBV29-1 and TRBJ2-1; D might be TRBD2 (6 bases). The germline V gene has CDR1 SQVTM and CDR2 ANQGSEA. Trimming stripped 0 bases from V and 4 bases from J, with 13 bases between. The CDR3 totals 15 residues. The CDR3 coding sequence is TGCAGCGTTGAAGAGGTAGCGGACCAGTACAATGAGCAGTTCTTC. Amino acid sequence: CSVEEVADQYNEQFF.

This clone was observed a single time. The rearrangement joins TRBV7-8 to TRBJ2-7; D is perhaps TRBD1 (6 bases). The germline V gene encodes CDR1 SGHVS and CDR2 FQNEAQ. V gave up 5 bases and J gave up 4 bases, with 18 bases separating them. CDR3 length: 15 residues. The CDR3 loop is CASSPGRGRGYEQYF. The CDR3 DNA is TGTGCCAGCAGCCCTGGAAGGGGGAGAGGATACGAGCAGTACTTC.

A remark on this clone: A read error likely explains this, since a far larger clone differs by one base. Other nucleotide sequences in the sample specify the same CDR3. This chain connects TRBV10-2 to TRBJ2-5; D is unclear. The J call could be wrong; TRBJ2-7 is a better fit for the DNA end. CDR1 and CDR2 (germline): WSHSY, SAAADI. CDR3 length equals 14 residues. CDR3 amino acids: CASSERGSGYEQYF. CDR3 in DNA: TGCGCCAGCAGTGAGCGAGGATCGGGCTACGAGCAGTACTTC.

The chain employs TRBV7-2 and TRBJ2-5; D possibly corresponds to TRBD2 (7 bases). Germline V CDR1 and CDR2: SGHTA, FQGNSA. V lost 1 base to trimming and J lost 4 bases, with 13 bases between them. The CDR3 sequence is 15 residues long. The CDR3 DNA reads as TGTGCCAGCAGCTTAGTCCGGGGGGCCGGAGAGACCCAGTACTTC. It is translated as CASSLVRGAGETQYF.

This sequence joins TRBV2 and TRBJ2-5, with a weak D call TRBD1 (6 bases). Germline CDR1 SNHLY, CDR2 FYNNEI. Trimming stripped 8 bases from V and 5 bases from J, with 15 bases between. CDR3 length: 13 amino acids. The CDR3 spells CASAPGDVETQYF. CDR3 DNA: TGTGCCAGCGCCCCAGGGGATGTGGAGACCCAGTACTTC.

CDR3 DNA: TGCAGTGCTAGACGAGAAGAGACCCAGTACTTC. Translated: CSARREETQYF. The chain has TRBV20-1 and TRBJ2-5, with D uncertain. The germline V and J ends were trimmed by 2 bases and 3 bases, with 4 bases remaining between them. CDR1 and CDR2 (germline): DFQATT, SNEGSKA (reference sequence). The CDR3 contains 11 residues.